This T cell receptor beta chain was identified in a study of T cells in Graves' hyperthyroidism and ophthalmopathy (dated by TCRdb to between 2018 and 2020). With regard to the full study: Peripheral blood was sampled at the time of initial diagnosis, prior to any treatment. Prospective prediction of ophthalmopathy was tested in an independent validation cohort consisting of some 18 hyperthyroidism patients and around 16 patients who later progressed to ophthalmopathy. After blood sampling, hyperthyroidism patients were treated with methimazole at a starting dose of 30 mg daily, and ophthalmopathy patients were treated with high-dose intravenous methylprednisolone. To identify TCR V-J signatures that set the groups apart, the researchers used a discovery cohort of 90 to 100 patients, made up of around 40 with Graves' ophthalmopathy and some 60 with stable Graves' hyperthyroidism. The 100 discovery patients were randomly split 7:3 into training and test sets. The paper reports TCR Vbeta CDR3 sequencing of more than 120 peripheral blood samples: under 45 ophthalmopathy, about 75 hyperthyroidism and roughly 17 progressor patients. The study also compared thyroid tissue and blood T-cell repertoires from five or six Graves' hyperthyroidism patients. What the authors observed across the whole study: In validation, the model predicted progression to ophthalmopathy with 55% to 71% sensitivity and around 72% specificity, a median of 6.5 months before onset. Most expanded thyroid clonotypes (frequency above 0.001) were also detected in blood, suggesting blood repertoires may reflect thyroid immune responses. Sample size was not statistically predetermined, and investigators were not blinded to group allocation. Ophthalmopathy was separated from stable hyperthyroidism by a 13 V-J signature model, with around 90% sensitivity and around 81% specificity obtained in cross-validation and 80%/75% obtained in testing.

The TCR beta CDR3 regions were amplified from RNA transcripts. A first-round RT-PCR of the TCR CDR3 used the HTBI primer set with the Qiagen OneStep RT-PCR kit. Libraries were constructed in a second round of multiplex PCR, after which size selection and purification were performed. Libraries were sequenced paired-end with 100 bp reads on an Illumina HiSeq2000. The source study handled its data this way. SOAPnuke was used to process the raw data, throwing out any read that contained adapters or uncalled bases, had a mean Phred below 15, or lacked an exact constant-primer or identifier match. High-quality paired reads were merged using COPE v1.2.5, and each unique nucleotide sequence was defined as a clonotype. MiTCR v1.1 was used to align clonotypes to the IMGT TRBV, TRBD and TRBJ reference segments. Only V-J combinations with frequency above 0.0001, covering 99% to 99.2% of repertoires, were analysed. A TCS score was defined as the ratio between F50 (clonal expansion) and ExV (chaos), using BLOSUM62-based TCRdist between CDR3 peptides within each V-J. Welch's t-statistics and random forest reduced roughly 530 V-J features to 10 to 15, which were used in a naive Bayes classifier (R e1071). The public reads were reprocessed in TCRdb via fastp at Q25 and MiXCR, keeping in-frame beta chains. Entries are consolidated by CDR3 protein sequence, retaining the most common genes and DNA. TCRdb, rather than the study authors, made the V and J calls. Within this sample are around 450,000 distinct CDR3 sequences, with less than 20% of them counted one time only. The ten biggest clones cover around 7.3% of the sample.

V and J lose 5 bases and 3 bases, and a span of 17 bases separates them. The CDR3 spans 14 residues, from the cysteine through the phenylalanine. Of all the DNA, just the CDR3 is kept, 42 bases in frame from base 1. CDR1 and CDR2 are drawn from the germline V gene (reference sequence): DFQATT, SNEGSKA. Stable Graves' hyperthyroidism was defined as the absence of progression to ophthalmopathy over 18 months of follow-up. The hyperthyroidism patients were between 18 and 65 years old and newly diagnosed, with a disease duration of less than 2 months. The study excluded patients with uncontrolled infections, other autoimmune diseases, pregnancy or lactation. Diagnoses relied on clinical symptoms, serum thyroxine and TRAb, thyroid ultrasound and orbital computed tomography. PBMCs were isolated from about 10 ml of fresh peripheral blood by Ficoll-Paque density gradient centrifugation. Total RNA was extracted with Trizol reagent, and quality was checked on an Agilent 2100 Bioanalyzer.

On this clonotype: Its antigen remains undetermined. Within one base of it there is no much larger clone, and no base qualities were kept.

The sample was blood. This receptor was identified in a woman aged 18 to 35 with Graves' hyperthyroidism. The V gene is TRBV20-1 and the J gene is TRBJ2-7, with the D gene uncertain. The CDR3 region: CSAEKDPRVYEQYF. The DNA sequence follows: TGCAGTGCTGAGAAAGACCCACGGGTCTACGAGCAGTACTTC.